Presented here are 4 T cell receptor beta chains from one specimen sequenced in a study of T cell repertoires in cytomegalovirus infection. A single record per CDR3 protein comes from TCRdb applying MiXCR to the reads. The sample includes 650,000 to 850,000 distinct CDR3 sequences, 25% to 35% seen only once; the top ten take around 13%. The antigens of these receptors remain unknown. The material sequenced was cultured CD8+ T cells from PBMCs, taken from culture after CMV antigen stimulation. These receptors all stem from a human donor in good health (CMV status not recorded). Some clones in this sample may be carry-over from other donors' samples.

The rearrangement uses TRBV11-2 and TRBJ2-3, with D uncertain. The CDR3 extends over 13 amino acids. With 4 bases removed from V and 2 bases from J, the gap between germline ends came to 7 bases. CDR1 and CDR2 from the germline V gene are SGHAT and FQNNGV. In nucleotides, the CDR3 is TGTGCCAGCAGCTCAACAGCCACAGATACGCAGTATTTT. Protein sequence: CASSSTATDTQYF.

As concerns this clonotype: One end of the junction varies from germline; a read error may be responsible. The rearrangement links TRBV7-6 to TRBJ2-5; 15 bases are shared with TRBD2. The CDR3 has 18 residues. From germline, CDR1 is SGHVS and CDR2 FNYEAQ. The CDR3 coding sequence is TGTGCTAGCAGCTCAGGACTAGCGGGGGGGTGGTTTTGGGAGACCCAGTACTTC. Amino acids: CASSSGLAGGWFWETQYF. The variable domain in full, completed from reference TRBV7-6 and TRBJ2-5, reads GAGVSQSPRYKVTKRGQDVALRCDPISGHVSLYWYRQALGQGPEFLTYFNYEAQQDKSGLPNDRFSAERPEGSISTLTIQRTEQRDSAMYRCASSSGLAGGWFWETQYFGPGTRLLVL.

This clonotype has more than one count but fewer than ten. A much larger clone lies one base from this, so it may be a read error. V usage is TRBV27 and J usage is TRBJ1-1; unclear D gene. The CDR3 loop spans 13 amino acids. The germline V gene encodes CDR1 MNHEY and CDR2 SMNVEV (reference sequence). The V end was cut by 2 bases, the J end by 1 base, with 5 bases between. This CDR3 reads CASSLHGNTEAFF. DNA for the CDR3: TGTGCCAGCAGTTTACACGGGAACACTGAAGCTTTCTTT.

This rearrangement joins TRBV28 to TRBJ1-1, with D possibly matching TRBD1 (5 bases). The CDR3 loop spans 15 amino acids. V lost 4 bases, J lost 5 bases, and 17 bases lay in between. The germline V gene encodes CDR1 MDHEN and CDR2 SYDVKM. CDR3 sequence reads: CASSYMGPLGTEAFF. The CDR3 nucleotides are TGTGCCAGCAGTTATATGGGGCCGCTGGGTACTGAAGCTTTCTTT. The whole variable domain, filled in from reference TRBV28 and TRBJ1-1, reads DVKVTQSSRYLVKRTGEKVFLECVQDMDHENMFWYRQDPGLGLRLIYFSYDVKMKEKGDIPEGYSVSREKKERFSLILESASTNQTSMYLCASSYMGPLGTEAFFGQGTRLTVV.